The sequence of this T cell receptor (beta chain) was determined in a study of vaccination and CD4 T cells after COVID-19. In the study overall: Convalescent cases consisted of six males and four females, of whom two were Hispanic.

Documented treatment: approximately 9-day PBMC culture with coronavirus spike peptide pools or control peptides (ViraFEST assay). Via ViraFEST, peptide pools expanded antigen-specific T cells before TCR sequencing. Wells contained 1.8 million or so PBMCs each, and these were cultured with around 10 IU/ml IL-2 and roughly 9.5 ug/ml peptide pools. A note on this clonotype: Its specificity is not known.

V shed 2 bases and J shed 0 bases, with 14 bases lying between them. Looked up from germline, CDR1 is SGHNT and CDR2 is YYREEE (reference sequence). This CDR3 contains 16 residues. Sequenced with the Oncomine TCR Beta short-read assay was DNA taken from cultured CD4+ T cells. Each CDR3 protein gets one entry after TCRdb re-called the PCR reads with MiXCR. The sample has about 6,200 distinct CDR3 sequences, roughly 30% seen once. The specimen comprised CD4+ T cells from blood, cultured in vitro, sampled after SARS-CoV-2 vaccination. The receptor's source is a human donor who had recovered from COVID-19. This sequence joins TRBV5-4 and TRBJ2-5; D may be TRBD1 (5 bases). CDR3 DNA: TGTGCCAGCAGCTTCGGGCAGGGTGGGGACCAAGAGACCCAGTACTTC. This sequence encodes CASSFGQGGDQETQYF.